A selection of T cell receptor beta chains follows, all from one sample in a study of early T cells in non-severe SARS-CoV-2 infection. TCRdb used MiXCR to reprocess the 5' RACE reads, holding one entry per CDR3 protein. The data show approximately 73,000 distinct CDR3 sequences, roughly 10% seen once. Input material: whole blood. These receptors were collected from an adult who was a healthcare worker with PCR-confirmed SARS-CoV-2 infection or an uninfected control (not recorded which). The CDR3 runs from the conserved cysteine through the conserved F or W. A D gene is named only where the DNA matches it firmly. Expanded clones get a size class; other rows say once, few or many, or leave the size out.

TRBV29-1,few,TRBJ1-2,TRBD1,TGCAGCGTTGGGGTCGGGACAGGGGACGGCTACACCTTC,CSVGVGTGDGYTF
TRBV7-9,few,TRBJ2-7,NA,TGTGCCAGCACCCAGTCCCTAATACACGAGCAGTACTTC,CASTQSLIHEQYF
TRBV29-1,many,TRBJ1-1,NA,TGCAGCGTTGAAGGTGAAGCTTTCTTT,CSVEGEAFF
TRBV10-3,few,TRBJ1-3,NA,TGTGCCATCTCGGGTGGAGGGACTGGAAACACCATATATTTT,CAISGGGTGNTIYF
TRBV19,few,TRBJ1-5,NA,TGTGCCAGTAGTATAACACCTCAGGAGGATCAGCCCCAGCATTTT,CASSITPQEDQPQHF
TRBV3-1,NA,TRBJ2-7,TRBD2,TGTGCCAGCAGGCGAGCGGGGGGCATCTACAATGAGCAGTACTTC,CASRRAGGIYNEQYF
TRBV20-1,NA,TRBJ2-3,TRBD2,TGCAGTGCTAGCGCTAGCGGGGGGGCAGATACGCAGTATTTT,CSASASGGADTQYF
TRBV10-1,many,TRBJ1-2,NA,TGCGCCGCCCGTTGGACATTTTCCTATGGCTACACCTTC,CAARWTFSYGYTF
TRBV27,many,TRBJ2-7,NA,TGTGCCAGCAGTATCGACGTGGTCCACGAGCAGTACTTC,CASSIDVVHEQYF
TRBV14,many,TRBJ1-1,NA,TGTGCCAGCAGCCAGCGAACCGGGGGGTCTGAAGCTTTCTTT,CASSQRTGGSEAFF
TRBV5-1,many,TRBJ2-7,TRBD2,TGCGCCAGCAGCTTGGACACTAGCGGGGGGGCCTACGAGCAGTACTTC,CASSLDTSGGAYEQYF
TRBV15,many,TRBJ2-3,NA,TGTGCCACCAGCAGAGATGGCAGGACATCAGATACGCAGTATTTT,CATSRDGRTSDTQYF
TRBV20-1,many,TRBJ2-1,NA,TGCAGTGCTAGAGATAAAGAGGCGGGGAGGCACAATGAGCAGTTCTTC,CSARDKEAGRHNEQFF
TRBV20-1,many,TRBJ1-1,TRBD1,TGCAGTGCTAAAGAAGACAGGGGAGAAACTGAAGCTTTCTTT,CSAKEDRGETEAFF
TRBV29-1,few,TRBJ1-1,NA,TGCAGCTTCGACGGAGCTTTCTTT,CSFDGAFF
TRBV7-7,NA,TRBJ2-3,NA,TGTGCCAGCAGCAGGACAGCTACTAGCACAGATACGCAGTATTTT,CASSRTATSTDTQYF
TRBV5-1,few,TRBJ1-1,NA,TGCGCCAGCAGCTTAGGACCCCAGAACACTGAAGCTTTCTTT,CASSLGPQNTEAFF
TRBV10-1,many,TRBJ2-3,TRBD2,TGCGCCAGCAGTGATGGGCTAGCGGGGTATACGCAGTATTTT,CASSDGLAGYTQYF
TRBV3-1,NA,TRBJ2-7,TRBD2,TGTGCCAGCCAGCGGGGGGCGGGCGAGCAGTACTTC,CASQRGAGEQYF
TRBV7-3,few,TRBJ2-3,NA,TGTGCCAGCAGCTCGGACGCCCGGAATACGCAGTATTTT,CASSSDARNTQYF
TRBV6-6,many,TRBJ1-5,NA,TGTGCCAGCAGCCCCGGACCGAATCAGCCCCAGCATTTT,CASSPGPNQPQHF
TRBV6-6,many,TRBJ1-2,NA,TGTGCCAGCAGTTACTCGGTGGGGGATGGCTACACCTTC,CASSYSVGDGYTF
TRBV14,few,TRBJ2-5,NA,TGTGCCAGCAGCCAAAGATCCGATTTGGCCCAGTACTTC,CASSQRSDLAQYF
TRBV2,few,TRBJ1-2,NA,TGTGCCAGCAGTGAGGTCAGGGATGGCGGCTACACCTTC,CASSEVRDGGYTF
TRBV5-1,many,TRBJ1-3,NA,TGCGCCAGCAGCTTAGACGGCTCTGGAAACACCATATATTTT,CASSLDGSGNTIYF
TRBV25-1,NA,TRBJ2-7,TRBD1,TGTGCCAGCAGCGCCGGGACAGACTACGAGCAGTACTTC,CASSAGTDYEQYF
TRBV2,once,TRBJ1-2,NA,TGTGCCAGCATGGGGCAGGGACGCTATGGCTACACCTTC,CASMGQGRYGYTF
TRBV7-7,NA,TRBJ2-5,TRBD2,TGTGCCAGCAGCTTACGCGGGGGGCCCCAAGAGACCCAGTACTTC,CASSLRGGPQETQYF
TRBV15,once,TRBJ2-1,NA,TGTGCCAACAGCAGAGATTTGGGGGAGCAGTTCTTC,CANSRDLGEQFF
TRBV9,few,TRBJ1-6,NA,TGTGCCAGCAGCGGAGGACTGAGTAATTCACCCCTCCACTTT,CASSGGLSNSPLHF
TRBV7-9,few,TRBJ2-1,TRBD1,TGTGCCAGCACCACAGGGGGTGAGCAGTTCTTC,CASTTGGEQFF
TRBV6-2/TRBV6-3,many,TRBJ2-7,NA,TGTGCCAGCAGAGTGGGGGCCAAAAGGTCCTACGAGCAGTACTTC,CASRVGAKRSYEQYF
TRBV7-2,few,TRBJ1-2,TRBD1,TGTGCCAGCAGCCCTGGACAGGGGTCCAGTTGGGGAGGCTACACCTTC,CASSPGQGSSWGGYTF
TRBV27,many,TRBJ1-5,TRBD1,TGTGCCAGCAGTTTATGGGGACAGGGTGGTCAGCCCCAGCATTTT,CASSLWGQGGQPQHF
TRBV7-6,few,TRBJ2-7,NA,TGTGCCAGCAGCCAGGACAGTATGGGACCCTACGAGCAGTACTTC,CASSQDSMGPYEQYF
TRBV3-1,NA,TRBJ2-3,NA,TGTGCCAGCAGCGGAGGCGGCACAGATACGCAGTATTTT,CASSGGGTDTQYF
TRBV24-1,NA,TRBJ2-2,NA,TGTGCCACCAGAGCAGGGAGTACCGGGGAGCTGTTTTTT,CATRAGSTGELFF
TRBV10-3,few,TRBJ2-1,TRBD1,TGTGCCATCAGGGACAGGGGAGAGCAGTTCTTC,CAIRDRGEQFF
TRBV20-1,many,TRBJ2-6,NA,TGCAGTGCCATTCCCTGGTCTGGGGCCAACGTCCTGACTTTC,CSAIPWSGANVLTF
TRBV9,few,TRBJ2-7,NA,TGTGCCAGCAGCGTGGGGCAGGCCCTTACCTACGAGCAGTACTTC,CASSVGQALTYEQYF
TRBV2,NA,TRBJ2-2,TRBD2,TGTGCCAGCAGTATTAGCGGGGTAAAGAACACCGGGGAGCTGTTTTTT,CASSISGVKNTGELFF
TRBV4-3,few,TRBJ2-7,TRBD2,TGCGCCAGCAGCCAGGATGGGACTAGCGGGGGCTACGAGCAGTACTTC,CASSQDGTSGGYEQYF